This T cell receptor (beta chain) was captured in a study of T-cell reconstitution after alpha-beta-depleted transplantation in children. General observations from the study: T-cell numbers and diversity, one year after transplant, stemmed largely from T cells that were newly produced. The study reportedly traced alpha-beta T cells about two months after transplant to several hundred expanded graft clones.

Using unique molecular identifiers, the investigators prepared the TCRbeta library. TCRdb re-called the PCR reads with MiXCR, one entry per CDR3 protein. The table shows around 450,000 distinct CDR3 sequences, with about 45% occurring only once. As concerns this clonotype: Antigen: not known.

This receptor was identified in a girl aged 2 to 9 with aplastic anemia, due to receive a stem cell transplant. This sample comprised PBMCs, obtained before TCRalphabeta/CD19-depleted stem cell transplant.

CDR3 in amino acids: CATRALGGDLWQYF. DNA for the CDR3: TGTGCCACCCGCGCGCTAGGAGGCGACTTATGGCAGTATTTT. V and J are TRBV15 and TRBJ2-3; a possible D gene is TRBD2 (5 bases). The germline gives CDR1 LNHNV, CDR2 YYDKDF (reference sequence). The V and J ends lost 8 bases and 11 bases respectively, with 23 bases between them. This CDR3 spans 14 amino acids.